The 5 T cell receptor beta chains given below trace back to one sample, sequenced in a study of T cell changes during pregnancy in multiple sclerosis. Assay: immunoSEQ multiplex PCR; the TCRdb copy retains only in-frame clones and omits some. The sample holds 40,000 to 50,000 clones, approximately 92% seen once. This specimen consisted of CD8+ T cells from peripheral blood mononuclear cells, obtained after pregnancy. Every receptor here comes from a female donor with multiple sclerosis, enrolled in a pregnancy study.

The table lists this clone with a count of one. The V call is TRBV7-9, the J call TRBJ1-1; TRBD1 agrees at 12 bases. Germline lookup yields CDR1 SEHNR and CDR2 FQNEAQ (reference sequence). J was trimmed by 1 base and V by 3 bases; bases with no gene match: 6. This CDR3 has 17 residues. The CDR3: CASSFVGQGAWNTEAFF. DNA of the CDR3: TGTGCCAGCAGCTTCGTGGGACAGGGGGCTTGGAACACTGAAGCTTTCTTT. Using reference TRBV7-9 and TRBJ1-1 for the parts outside the CDR3, the full variable domain is DTGVSQNPRHKITKRGQNVTFRCDPISEHNRLYWYRQTLGQGPEFLTYFQNEAQLEKSRLLSDRFSAERPKGSFSTLEIQRTEQGDSAMYLCASSFVGQGAWNTEAFFGQGTRLTVV.

The CDR3 DNA is TGTGCCAGCAGCCCGGGACAGTACTATGGCTACACCTTC. It is translated as CASSPGQYYGYTF. The chain is built from TRBV7-9 and TRBJ1-2; TRBD1 matches 7 bases. The CDR3 is made up of 13 amino acids. The J segment lost 3 bases and the V segment lost 5 bases, leaving 3 bases of the junction unmatched. The germline gives CDR1 SEHNR, CDR2 FQNEAQ (reference sequence).

The gene calls are TRBV29-1 and TRBJ1-5; D ambiguous. Germline V gives CDR1 SQVTM, CDR2 ANQGSEA. The germline V and J ends were trimmed by 3 bases and 3 bases, with 9 bases remaining between them. The CDR3 is 13 residues long. The CDR3 DNA sequence: TGCAGCGTTGAGGTGGGAGACAATCAGCCCCAGCATTTT. This encodes CSVEVGDNQPQHF.

This chain joins TRBV13 and TRBJ2-7; 8 nucleotides align to TRBD2. V shed 4 bases, J shed 2 bases, and the junction held 10 bases outside the gene matches. Germline V gene lookup returns CDR1 PRHDT and CDR2 FYEKMQ (reference sequence). The CDR3 is 16 residues long. The CDR3 sequence is CASSSTNGGGTYEQYF. CDR3 DNA sequence: TGTGCCAGCAGCTCCACTAACGGCGGGGGGACCTACGAGCAGTACTTC.

This rearrangement joins TRBV30 to TRBJ2-1, with 7 positions matching TRBD1. V shed 0 bases, J shed 7 bases, and the junction held 6 bases outside the gene matches. The CDR3 loop spans 14 amino acids. In germline, CDR1 is GTSNPN, CDR2 SVGIG (reference sequence). The CDR3 is CAWSVGGLGNEQFF. The CDR3, as DNA: TGTGCCTGGAGTGTAGGGGGCCTTGGTAATGAGCAGTTCTTC. Variable domain in full (rest from reference TRBV30 and TRBJ2-1): SQTIHQWPATLVQPVGSPLSLECTVEGTSNPNLYWYRQAAGRGLQLLFYSVGIGQISSEVPQNLSASRPQDRQFILSSKKLLLSDSGFYLCAWSVGGLGNEQFFGPGTRLTVL.